Following are 19 T cell receptor beta chains from one sample sequenced in a study of T cells in Graves' hyperthyroidism and ophthalmopathy. There were TCR beta CDR3 regions amplified from RNA transcripts. The HTBI primer set served for first-round RT-PCR of the TCR CDR3. Each CDR3 protein gets one entry after TCRdb re-called the multiplex PCR reads with MiXCR. The data contain about 350,000 distinct CDR3 sequences, around 13% of them seen just once; the ten biggest clones take up approximately 25%. Sequencing was performed on blood. The receptor set was obtained from a woman aged 25 to 39 with Graves' hyperthyroidism.

This clonotype appeared many times. The chain carries TRBV11-2 and TRBJ2-2; D gene uncertain. V was cut by 4 bases and J by 7 bases, with 10 bases left in between. The CDR3 is 13 amino acids. Germline values: CDR1 SGHAT, CDR2 FQNNGV. CDR3 residues: CASSWQRSGELFF. DNA of the CDR3: TGTGCCAGCAGCTGGCAGCGTAGCGGGGAGCTGTTTTTT.

This clonotype was detected many times. This chain connects TRBV5-5 to TRBJ1-1; unclear D gene. The ends were cut back, 4 bases at V and 0 bases at J, with 10 bases in the middle. Germline V gene lookup returns CDR1 SGHKS and CDR2 YYEKEE (reference sequence). The CDR3 runs to 14 residues. The CDR3 DNA is TGTGCCAGCAGCGGCGCCACAATGAACACTGAAGCTTTCTTT. Its translation: CASSGATMNTEAFF.

The CDR3 DNA is TGCAGTGCTAGAGATAGGCAGGGGGCTTCCTCCTACGAGCAGTACTTC. It is translated as CSARDRQGASSYEQYF. This rearrangement joins TRBV20-1 to TRBJ2-7; 8 bases map to TRBD1. Germline CDR1 DFQATT, CDR2 SNEGSKA (reference sequence). Trimming took 0 bases from V and 0 from J; bases not matched to a gene: 7. The CDR3 totals 16 residues.

This clonotype showed up just a few times. The gene calls are TRBV29-1 and TRBJ1-2, with 7 bases that match TRBD1. The V gene's germline CDR1 is SQVTM and CDR2 ANQGSEA. Losses at the gene ends were 5 bases for V and 5 bases for J; bases not matched to a gene: 8. This CDR3 has 13 residues. DNA of the CDR3: TGCAGCGTTTCAGGGGGTGAACATTATGGCTACACCTTC. Translating it yields CSVSGGEHYGYTF. The whole variable domain, filled in from reference TRBV29-1 and TRBJ1-2, reads SAVISQKPSRDICQRGTSLTIQCQVDSQVTMMFWYRQQPGQSLTLIATANQGSEATYESGFVIDKFPISRPNLTFSTLTVSNMSPEDSSIYLCSVSGGEHYGYTFGSGTRLTVV.

This clonotype was seen ten or more times. In DNA, the CDR3 is TGTGCCAGCAGCCCGCCCGGCCGGACGGACAACTATGGCTACACCTTC. Residues: CASSPPGRTDNYGYTF. The chain joins TRBV2 to TRBJ1-2, with no clear D. The V gene lost 6 bases and the J gene lost 2 bases, with 19 bases spanning the gap. The germline V gene encodes CDR1 SNHLY and CDR2 FYNNEI. The CDR3 totals 16 residues.

This clonotype was seen many times. The chain recombines TRBV19 with TRBJ2-1, with 9 bases aligning to TRBD1. V lost 7 bases and J lost 7; bases outside the gene matches: 5. Germline loops: CDR1 LNHDA, CDR2 SQIVND (reference sequence). This CDR3 spans 13 amino acids. The CDR3 reads CASIGTGRNEQFF. DNA for the CDR3: TGTGCCAGTATTGGGACAGGGAGGAATGAGCAGTTCTTC.

In its sample, this clonotype was seen many times. J is TRBJ2-2 and V is TRBV7-3; D is ambiguous. The CDR3 totals 14 residues. Germline V gene lookup returns CDR1 SGHTA and CDR2 FQGTGA. V lost 5 bases and J 4 bases, leaving 11 bases between the germline ends. CDR3 residues: CASSAELVTGELFF. As DNA, the CDR3 is TGTGCCAGCAGCGCGGAGCTGGTCACCGGGGAGCTGTTTTTT.

This clonotype was observed a few times. The V call is TRBV7-2, the J call TRBJ1-2, with 7 nucleotides matching TRBD1. Germline V gene sequence: CDR1 SGHTA, CDR2 FQGNSA. CDR3 length: 15 amino acids. The ends lost 1 base at V and 8 bases at J; junction bases unmatched: 10. As DNA, the CDR3 is TGTGCCAGCAGCTTAGAGGGGACAGCCCAGAGGGGCTACACCTTC. Encoded protein: CASSLEGTAQRGYTF.

This clonotype was recorded a few times. The rearrangement uses TRBV20-1 and TRBJ2-1, with unresolved D. Germline assignment: CDR1 DFQATT and CDR2 SNEGSKA (reference sequence). The CDR3 is 12 residues long. The V and J ends lost 6 bases and 5 bases respectively, with 11 bases between them. The CDR3 is CSAALRNNEQFF. CDR3 in DNA: TGCAGTGCCGCTTTGCGTAACAATGAGCAGTTCTTC.

This clonotype was counted between two and nine times. The chain recombines TRBV7-2 with TRBJ1-4; D perhaps matches TRBD1 (6 bases). Trimming removed 6 bases from V and 7 bases from J, with 9 bases in between. CDR3 size: 12 residues. Germline CDR1 reads SGHTA; CDR2 reads FQGNSA. The CDR3 sequence is CASSRQVEKLFF. DNA of the CDR3: TGTGCCAGCAGTCGACAGGTTGAAAAACTGTTTTTT.

This clonotype was seen only a few times. This chain uses TRBV6-2 or TRBV6-3 with TRBJ2-5; D gene uncertain. The CDR3 is made up of 13 amino acids. Germline V gene lookup returns CDR1 MNHEY and CDR2 SVGEGT. With 6 bases removed from V and 7 bases from J, the gap between germline ends came to 15 bases. CDR3 nucleotide sequence: TGTGCCAGCAGCCGGCTAGGATTTGGGACCCAGTACTTC. Protein sequence: CASSRLGFGTQYF.

The rearrangement links TRBV27 to TRBJ1-1, with D perhaps TRBD1 (5 bases). This CDR3 is 13 amino acids long. Trimming pared 6 bases from V and 7 bases from J, leaving 15 bases between. Germline V gene lookup returns CDR1 MNHEY and CDR2 SMNVEV (reference sequence). The CDR3 is CASSLGGANEAFF. The CDR3 DNA follows: TGTGCCAGCAGCCTAGGAGGGGCTAATGAAGCTTTCTTT.

At least ten counts were recorded for this clonotype. CDR3 residues: CASSPLWDRVDEQYF. CDR3 sequence (DNA): TGTGCCAGCAGCCCTCTATGGGACAGGGTAGACGAGCAGTACTTC. V and J are TRBV28 and TRBJ2-7; 9 positions match TRBD1. CDR1 and CDR2 (germline): MDHEN, SYDVKM. The CDR3 is made up of 15 amino acids. V was clipped by 6 bases and J by 5 bases; unmatched bases: 11.

Many counts were recorded for this clonotype. This chain joins TRBV20-1 and TRBJ2-1; the D call may be TRBD1 or TRBD2 (5 bases each). V lost 0 bases and J lost 0, with 6 bases in between. This CDR3 is built from 14 residues. CDR1 and CDR2 from the germline V gene are DFQATT and SNEGSKA (reference sequence). CDR3: CSAREGVSYNEQFF. In DNA form, the CDR3 reads TGCAGTGCTAGAGAGGGGGTCTCCTACAATGAGCAGTTCTTC.

This clonotype was detected many times. This sequence joins TRBV20-1 and TRBJ2-7; D not certain. Germline lookup yields CDR1 DFQATT and CDR2 SNEGSKA (reference sequence). Trimming took 6 bases from V and 4 from J, leaving 13 bases between them. The CDR3 covers 12 residues. For the CDR3, the DNA is TGCAGTGCGGAAAAAAAACTATACGAGCAGTACTTC. Translating gives CSAEKKLYEQYF.

This clonotype came up many times. This chain links TRBV19 with TRBJ2-1; 12 bases fit TRBD2. The V gene end was trimmed by 4 bases and the J gene end by 2 bases; junction bases not matched to a gene: 6. CDR1 is LNHDA and CDR2 is SQIVND in the germline V gene (reference sequence). This CDR3 contains 17 residues. The chain's CDR3 is CASSTSSGRETYNEQFF. The CDR3 nucleotides read TGTGCCAGTAGTACGTCTAGCGGGAGGGAGACCTACAATGAGCAGTTCTTC.

This clonotype has ten or more counts. The V and J genes are TRBV28 and TRBJ2-7, with 9 bases that match TRBD1. Germline assignment: CDR1 MDHEN and CDR2 SYDVKM. This CDR3 spans 15 amino acids. V lost 5 bases to trimming and J lost 6 bases; unmatched junction nucleotides: 11. CDR3 in amino acids: CASSVLDRGTGEQYF. CDR3 DNA sequence: TGTGCCAGCAGTGTTTTGGACAGGGGTACGGGCGAGCAGTACTTC.

Only a few counts were recorded for this clonotype. The chain combines TRBV30 with TRBJ1-4; D might be TRBD1 (5 bases). Trimming pared 7 bases from V and 10 bases from J, leaving 22 bases between. Germline V gives CDR1 GTSNPN, CDR2 SVGIG (reference sequence). The CDR3 is 14 residues long. CDR3 sequence reads: CAFGKGTSGGKLFF. CDR3 nucleotides: TGTGCCTTCGGAAAGGGGACGTCGGGGGGAAAACTGTTTTTT.

Details on this clonotype: This may be a read error, as it is one base from a much larger clone. The chain combines TRBV11-2 with TRBJ2-3; D unclear. The ends were cut back, 1 base at V and 5 bases at J, with 16 bases in the middle. The CDR3 has 16 residues. The germline CDR1 and CDR2 sequences are SGHAT and FQNNGV. CDR3 DNA: TGTGCCAGCAGCTTAGGTTCTTTCCTGCACAGAGATACGCAGTATTTT. It codes for CASSLGSFLHRDTQYF.